Given below is one T cell receptor (beta chain) in context. Its antigen is unidentified. Each CDR3 protein gets one entry after TCRdb re-called the RT-PCR reads with MiXCR. The sample holds about 160,000 distinct CDR3 sequences; about a tenth are singletons and the top ten take 9.5% to 15%. Trimming shortened V by 2 bases and J by 0 bases, and 13 bases separated the two germline ends. Germline CDR1 LGHNA, CDR2 YSLEER. The CDR3 extends over 16 amino acids. The sample originates from a study of response to subunit inactivated influenza vaccine. The study's findings and limits: Researchers suggested that each seasonal influenza vaccination recruits few new T cells.

This chain links TRBV4-3 with TRBJ2-5; weak D call: TRBD2 (5 bases). The sample was non-naive T cells sorted from PBMCs, taken around seven weeks after vaccination. The receptor comes from a man between 45 and 60 years old who received an inactivated influenza vaccine. The CDR3 region has the DNA TGCGCCAGCAGCCAACAGGTGGGGAGAAACCAAGAGACCCAGTACTTC. It yields the protein CASSQQVGRNQETQYF.